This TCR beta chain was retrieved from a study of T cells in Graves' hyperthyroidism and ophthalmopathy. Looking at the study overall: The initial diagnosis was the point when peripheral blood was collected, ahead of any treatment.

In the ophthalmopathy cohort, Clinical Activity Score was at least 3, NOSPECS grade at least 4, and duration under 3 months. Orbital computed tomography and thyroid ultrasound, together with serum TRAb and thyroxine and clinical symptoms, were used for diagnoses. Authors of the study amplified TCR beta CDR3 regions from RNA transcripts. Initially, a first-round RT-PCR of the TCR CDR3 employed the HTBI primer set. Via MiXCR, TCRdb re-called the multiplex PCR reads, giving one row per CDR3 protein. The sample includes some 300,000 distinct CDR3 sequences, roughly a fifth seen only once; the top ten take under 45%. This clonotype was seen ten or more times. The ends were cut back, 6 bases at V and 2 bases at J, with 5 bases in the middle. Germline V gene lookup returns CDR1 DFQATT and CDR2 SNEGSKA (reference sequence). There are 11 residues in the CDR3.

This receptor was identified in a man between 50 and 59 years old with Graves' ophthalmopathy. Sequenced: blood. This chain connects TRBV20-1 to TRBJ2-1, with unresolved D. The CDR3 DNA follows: TGCAGTGCCAAACCCTACAATGAGCAGTTCTTC. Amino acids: CSAKPYNEQFF.